This TCR beta chain was captured in a study of T-cell reconstitution after alpha-beta-depleted transplantation in children. Preparing the TCRbeta library involved the use of unique molecular identifiers. TCRdb reanalysed the PCR reads using MiXCR and keeps one entry per CDR3 protein. This sample carries some 250,000 distinct CDR3 sequences, more than 10% of them seen once, and the ten largest clones take about 2.6%. The CDR3 is 10 residues long. In its sample, this clonotype was seen many times. This chain links TRBV21-1 with TRBJ2-3. TRBV21-1 is assigned pseudogene status. The sequence derives from a human donor who donated a stem cell graft to a child with acute lymphoblastic leukemia. The source was PBMCs from the stem cell graft donor, collected from the stem cell graft. CDR3 bases: TGTGCCAGCAGCAACGCAGGACCATTTTTT. Residues: CASSNAGPFF.